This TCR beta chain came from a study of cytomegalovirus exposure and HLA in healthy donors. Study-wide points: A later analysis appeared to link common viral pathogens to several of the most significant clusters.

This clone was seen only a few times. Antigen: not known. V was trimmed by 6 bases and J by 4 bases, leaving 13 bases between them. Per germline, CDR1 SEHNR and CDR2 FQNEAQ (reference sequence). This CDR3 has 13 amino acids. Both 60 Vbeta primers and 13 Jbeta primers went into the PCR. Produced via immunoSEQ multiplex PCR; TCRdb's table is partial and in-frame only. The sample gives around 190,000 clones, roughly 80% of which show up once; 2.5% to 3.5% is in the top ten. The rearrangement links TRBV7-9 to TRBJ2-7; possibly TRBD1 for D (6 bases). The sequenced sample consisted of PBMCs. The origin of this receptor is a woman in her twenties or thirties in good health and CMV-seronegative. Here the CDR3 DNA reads TGTGCCAGCAGTTCATACCAGGGGTACGAGCAGTACTTC. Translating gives CASSSYQGYEQYF.